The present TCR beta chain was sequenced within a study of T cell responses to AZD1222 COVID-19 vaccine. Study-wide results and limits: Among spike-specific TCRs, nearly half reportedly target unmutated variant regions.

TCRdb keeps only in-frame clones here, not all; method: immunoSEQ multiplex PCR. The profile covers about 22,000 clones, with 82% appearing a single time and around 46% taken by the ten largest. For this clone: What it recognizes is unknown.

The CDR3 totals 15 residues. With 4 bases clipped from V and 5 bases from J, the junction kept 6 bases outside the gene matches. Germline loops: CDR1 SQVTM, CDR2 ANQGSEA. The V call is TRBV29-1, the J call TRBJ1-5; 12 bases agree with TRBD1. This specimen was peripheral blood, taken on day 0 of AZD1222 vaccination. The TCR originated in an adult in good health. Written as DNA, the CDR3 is TGCAGCGTTGCGGGGACAGGGGGCTGGGATCAGCCCCAGCATTTT. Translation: CSVAGTGGWDQPQHF.